This T cell receptor beta chain came from a study of shared clonotypes between healthy human individuals. Clones were sequenced by immunoSEQ multiplex PCR, and TCRdb holds only the in-frame ones, with some missing. The repertoire holds roughly 86,000 clones, with approximately 75% as singletons. In its sample, this clone was seen a few times. Its antigen is as yet unknown. Germline lookup yields CDR1 MDHEN and CDR2 SYDVKM. This CDR3 is 15 amino acids long. Trimming cost V 4 bases and J 0 bases, with 7 bases left between them. Study results and caveats: Blood was the only sampled material, and tissue repertoires likely differ.

V and J are TRBV28 and TRBJ2-6; D ambiguous. The sequence was collected from a man aged 25-45 years in good health. The sequencing input was memory CD8+ T cells sorted from blood. Subset defined: CD45RO+ cells pooled with CCR7-negative TemRA cells. CDR3 in DNA: TGTGCCAGCAGTTATGAGCACTCTGGGGCCAACGTCCTGACTTTC. Translating gives CASSYEHSGANVLTF.